This is a list of T cell receptor beta chains from one sample in a study of OX40 agonist ivuxolimab in advanced cancers. The assay was immunoSEQ multiplex PCR, and TCRdb's table has in-frame clones only and misses some. The sample has some 61,000 clones; approximately 90% are singletons. This sample comprised CD4+ or CD8+ T cells sorted from blood, obtained in a trial of the OX40 agonist ivuxolimab. The origin of the receptors is an adult with an advanced solid tumor such as melanoma, head and neck, liver or kidney cancer. CDR3s include the opening cysteine and the closing phenylalanine or tryptophan. D genes are given only for firm matches. For some rows the clone size is stated as once, few or many, or as a class when expanded; others skip it.

>-|TRBV5-1|-|TRBJ2-1|16
CASSLGGARSYNEQFF
TGCGCCAGCAGCTTGGGGGGGGCGAGATCCTACAATGAGCAGTTCTTC
>-|TRBV9|-|TRBJ1-1|14
CASSVAHQSTEAFF
TGTGCCAGCAGCGTCGCCCACCAGAGCACTGAAGCTTTCTTT
>-|TRBV28|once|TRBJ2-3|12
CASSRRWDTQYF
TGTGCCAGCAGCCGCCGGTGGGATACGCAGTATTTT
>TRBD2|TRBV6-1|-|TRBJ2-1|14
CASQSGRAYNEQFF
TGTGCCAGCCAAAGCGGGAGGGCCTACAATGAGCAGTTCTTC
>-|TRBV25-1|-|TRBJ2-3|14
CASSAVSSTDTQYF
TGTGCCAGCAGTGCGGTCTCTAGCACAGATACGCAGTATTTT
>-|TRBV9|-|TRBJ2-7|11
CASSDSGTQYF
TGTGCCAGCAGCGACTCCGGGACGCAGTACTTC
>-|TRBV7-2|-|TRBJ1-2|13
CASSLGQGKGYTF
TGTGCCAGCAGCTTAGGGCAGGGGAAGGGCTACACCTTC
>-|TRBV5-1|-|TRBJ2-1|14
CASSLGGPYNEQFF
TGCGCCAGCAGCTTGGGAGGGCCGTACAATGAGCAGTTCTTC
>TRBD1|TRBV11-2|-|TRBJ2-5|14
CASSRTGNEETQYF
TGTGCCAGCAGCCGGACAGGGAACGAAGAGACCCAGTACTTC
>-|TRBV27|-|TRBJ2-4|17
CASSPRDSLGAKNIQYF
TGTGCCAGCAGTCCCCGGGATTCCTTGGGGGCCAAAAACATTCAGTACTTC
>TRBD2|TRBV27|few|TRBJ2-3|14
CASSLWAGADTQYF
TGTGCCAGCAGTTTATGGGCGGGAGCAGATACGCAGTATTTT
>TRBD1|TRBV5-1|-|TRBJ1-1|15
CASSLLTGGVSEAFF
TGCGCCAGCAGCTTGCTAACAGGGGGCGTATCTGAAGCTTTCTTT
>-|TRBV5-1|-|TRBJ2-7|13
CASSQPASYEQYF
TGCGCCAGCAGCCAGCCTGCATCCTACGAGCAGTACTTC
>TRBD2|TRBV4-3|-|TRBJ2-5|15
CASSQDLGGKTTQYF
TGCGCCAGCAGCCAAGATCTGGGAGGGAAGACGACCCAGTACTTC